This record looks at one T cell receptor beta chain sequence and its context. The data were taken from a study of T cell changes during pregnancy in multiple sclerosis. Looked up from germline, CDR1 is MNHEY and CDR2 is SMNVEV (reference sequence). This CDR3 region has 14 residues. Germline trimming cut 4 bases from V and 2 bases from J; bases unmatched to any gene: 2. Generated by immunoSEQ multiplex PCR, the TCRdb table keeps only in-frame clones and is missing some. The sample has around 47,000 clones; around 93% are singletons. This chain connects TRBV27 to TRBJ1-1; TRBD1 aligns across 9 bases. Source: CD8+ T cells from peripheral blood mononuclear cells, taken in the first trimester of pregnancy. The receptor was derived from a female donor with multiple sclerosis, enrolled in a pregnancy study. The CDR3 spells CASSSTGGNTEAFF. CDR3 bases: TGTGCCAGCAGTTCAACAGGGGGCAACACTGAAGCTTTCTTT.